This T cell receptor (beta chain) comes out of a study of blood T cell repertoires in COVID-19. Study-wide background: Acute-phase and convalescent COVID-19 samples originated in the United States, Italy and Spain. PBMCs, B-cell-depleted T cells, or T cells were the source of the cDNA or gDNA that made up the material.

The CDR3 loop spans 15 amino acids. Germline V gene data show CDR1 as SGHTA and CDR2 as FQGNSA. Trimming shortened V by 3 bases and J by 2 bases, and 10 bases separated the two germline ends. Source study methods: Estimation of nucleated cell counts relied on the amplification of reference gene primers. Libraries were prepared by immunoSEQ multiplex PCR; TCRdb keeps only in-frame clonotypes and omits some of them. For V, J and clone size, that table is used; D and trimming come from the DNA. The sample contains about 160,000 clones, nearly 80% of which appear only once. The sample was peripheral blood. This receptor was obtained from a woman older than 75 with acute or convalescent COVID-19. This chain connects TRBV7-2 to TRBJ2-2; possible D gene TRBD1, 6 bases. The CDR3 spells CASSFRQANTGELFF. The DNA for the CDR3 is TGTGCCAGCAGCTTTAGACAGGCTAACACCGGGGAGCTGTTTTTT.